The following is a T cell receptor (beta chain) sequence with its context. V lost 5 bases and J lost 7, with 15 bases in between. From germline, CDR1 is SNHLY and CDR2 FYNNEI. CDR3 size: 15 residues. Authors' analysis steps: Nucleated cell number was recorded as an estimate derived from reference gene primer amplification. Profiling relied on immunoSEQ multiplex PCR, and the TCRdb table lists in-frame clones only, not all of them. V, J and clone size were drawn from that table, and D and trimming were deduced from the DNA. Of tens of thousands of clones detected, about 90% appear once; the ten largest clones hold about 2.2%. The sample comes from a study of blood T cell repertoires in COVID-19. As for the study in general: Whether acute or convalescent, the COVID-19 samples came from the United States, Italy and Spain. T cells, B-cell-depleted T cells, or PBMCs supplied cDNA or gDNA.

This sequence originates from a man aged 55 to 69 with acute or convalescent COVID-19. Sample: peripheral blood. The chain recombines TRBV2 with TRBJ1-6, with D unresolved. CDR3: CASSRTDGKNSPLHF. The DNA of the CDR3 is TGTGCCAGCAGTCGAACGGACGGGAAAAATTCACCCCTCCACTTT. Full variable domain (remainder filled in from reference TRBV2 and TRBJ1-6): EPEVTQTPSHQVTQMGQEVILRCVPISNHLYFYWYRQILGQKVEFLVSFYNNEISEKSEIFDDQFSVERPDGSNFTLKIRSTKLEDSAMYFCASSRTDGKNSPLHFGNGTRLTVT.